A single sample is the source of the 5 T cell receptor beta chains below, sequenced in a study of blood T cells in healthy people across ages. The second PCR ran about 6 to 11 cycles with a sample-barcoded 5' primer and J-beta primers. MiXCR, applied by TCRdb to the 5' RACE reads, yields one record per CDR3 protein. The profile shows approximately 2,000,000 distinct CDR3 sequences, 30% to 40% of them singletons. The sample taken for sequencing was blood. The receptor set was obtained from a human donor in good health.

This clonotype was seen a few times. J is TRBJ1-1 and V is TRBV7-3; D remains unclear. Trimming took 5 bases from V and 3 from J, leaving 10 bases between them. The CDR3 loop spans 13 amino acids. Germline V gene sequence: CDR1 SGHTA, CDR2 FQGTGA. The CDR3 loop is CASSQGWHTEAFF. The CDR3 DNA is TGTGCCAGCAGCCAAGGGTGGCACACTGAAGCTTTCTTT.

CDR3 bases: TGCAGTGCTTCATCAATTAGCATGAATCAGCCCCAGCATTTT. Translation: CSASSISMNQPQHF. The rearrangement links TRBV20-1 to TRBJ1-5; no firm D call. Germline V gene lookup returns CDR1 DFQATT and CDR2 SNEGSKA (reference sequence). V dropped 5 bases and J dropped 4 bases, with 15 bases sitting between them. This CDR3 comprises 14 residues.

The chain combines TRBV20-1 with TRBJ2-1; D assignment may be TRBD1 or TRBD2 (5 bases each). Trimming removed 3 bases at V and 3 bases at J, with 9 bases between. This CDR3 spans 13 amino acids. Looked up from germline, CDR1 is DFQATT and CDR2 is SNEGSKA (reference sequence). CDR3 sequence (DNA): TGCAGTGCTAGCGGGGACCGCTACAATGAGCAGTTCTTC. Translated, it gives CSASGDRYNEQFF.

This clonotype was seen only a few times. This rearrangement joins TRBV15 to TRBJ2-7; possibly TRBD1 or TRBD2 for D (6 bases each). The CDR3 has 13 residues. Germline V gene data show CDR1 as LNHNV and CDR2 as YYDKDF (reference sequence). V lost 6 bases, J lost 6 bases, and 15 bases lay in between. The DNA of the CDR3 is TGTGCCACCAGTGCCAGGGGACTTTCCGAGCAGTACTTC. It encodes CATSARGLSEQYF.

The chain joins TRBV14 to TRBJ2-3, with TRBD1 matching 7 bases. CDR3 size: 15 residues. V lost 2 bases, J lost 0 bases, and 2 bases stayed unmatched. Germline V gene lookup returns CDR1 SGHDN and CDR2 FVKESK. The DNA of the CDR3 is TGTGCCAGCAGCCAATGGGACAGAAGCACAGATACGCAGTATTTT. Its protein is CASSQWDRSTDTQYF. The entire variable domain, with the rest obtained from reference TRBV14 and TRBJ2-3, is as follows: EAGVTQFPSHSVIEKGQTVTLRCDPISGHDNLYWYRRVMGKEIKFLLHFVKESKQDESGMPNNRFLAERTGGTYSTLKVQPAELEDSGVYFCASSQWDRSTDTQYFGPGTRLTVL.